This T cell receptor (beta chain) stems from a study of blood T cell repertoires in COVID-19. Study overall: Italy, Spain and the United States were the sources of the convalescent and acute COVID-19 samples.

Only in-frame clones appear in the TCRdb table, and some are missing; sequencing was by immunoSEQ multiplex PCR. The table shows 130,000 or so clones, with 84% occurring only once. The CDR3 totals 15 residues. The germline V and J ends were trimmed by 1 base and 3 bases, with 10 bases remaining between them. CDR1 is LGHNA and CDR2 is YNFKEQ in the germline V gene. The sequence was collected from a woman aged 55-75 years with acute or convalescent COVID-19. This chain connects TRBV4-2 to TRBJ2-1; the D gene is possibly TRBD2 (6 bases). The sequenced sample was peripheral blood. This CDR3 is CASSQAGGDYNEQFF. The CDR3, as DNA: TGTGCCAGCAGCCAAGCGGGCGGGGACTACAATGAGCAGTTCTTC.